The 32 T cell receptor beta chains below were found in one sample sequenced in a study of shared clonotypes between healthy human individuals. Naive CD8 cells lacked CD45RO and underwent positive selection for CCR7, leaving out terminally differentiated effector memory CD45RA+ cells. Repertoires were generated with immunoSEQ multiplex PCR, while TCRdb's copy carries only in-frame clones and drops some. The sample consists of more than 2 million clones, about 95% of them appearing once. Sample: naive CD8+ T cells sorted from blood. The receptors originated from a man aged 18 to 29 in good health.

CDR3 sequence reads: CATSRVPPWLAGESGNTIYF. The CDR3 bases are TGTGCCACCAGCAGAGTGCCCCCGTGGTTGGCCGGGGAGTCTGGAAACACCATATATTTT. The gene calls are TRBV15 and TRBJ1-3; D remains ambiguous. V shed 1 base and J shed 1 base, with 23 bases lying between them. The CDR3 covers 20 residues. Germline values: CDR1 LNHNV, CDR2 YYDKDF (reference sequence).

DNA for the CDR3: TGTGCCAGCAGCTTAAGGGGTACTAACACCATATATTTT. Protein product: CASSLRGTNTIYF. This chain links TRBV7-9 with TRBJ1-3, with D perhaps TRBD1 (5 bases). The V gene lost 2 bases and the J gene lost 7 bases, with 9 bases spanning the gap. The CDR3 length is 13 residues. Looked up from germline, CDR1 is SEHNR and CDR2 is FQNEAQ (reference sequence).

The rearrangement uses TRBV28 and TRBJ2-3; 8 bases line up with TRBD1. Germline-derived CDR1 and CDR2 are MDHEN and SYDVKM. CDR3 size: 16 residues. J was trimmed by 3 bases and V by 2 bases; bases with no gene match: 7. CDR3 sequence reads: CASSLLLGQATDTQYF. Here the CDR3 DNA reads TGTGCCAGCAGTTTACTATTGGGACAGGCAACAGATACGCAGTATTTT.

The chain carries TRBV4-3 and TRBJ2-7; the D is unclear. Germline loops: CDR1 LGHNA, CDR2 YSLEER. The CDR3 spans 13 residues. Between the trimmed V and J ends, which lost 5 bases and 3 bases, there was a span of 11 bases. Here the CDR3 DNA reads TGCGCCAGCAGCTACGCCCCCAACTACGAGCAGTACTTC. As protein: CASSYAPNYEQYF.

This chain uses TRBV27 with TRBJ2-7; TRBD2 is a possible D gene (6 bases). CDR1 and CDR2 from the germline V gene are MNHEY and SMNVEV (reference sequence). The CDR3 spans 19 residues. V was clipped by 5 bases and J by 3 bases, with 29 bases between them. CDR3 amino acids: CASSPTASGLGFTSYEQYF. As DNA, the CDR3 is TGTGCCAGCAGTCCAACAGCAAGCGGGTTAGGGTTTACTAGCTACGAGCAGTACTTC.

The chain employs TRBV13 and TRBJ2-3; TRBD2 matches 10 bases. The V segment lost 4 bases and the J segment 3 bases; nucleotides outside the gene matches: 7. The germline V gene has CDR1 PRHDT and CDR2 FYEKMQ (reference sequence). The CDR3 is made up of 16 amino acids. CDR3 coding DNA: TGTGCCAGCAGCTCTAGGCCGGGACTAGCGACAGATACGCAGTATTTT. Its protein is CASSSRPGLATDTQYF.

Regarding this clone: Other nucleotide sequences in the sample specify the same CDR3. The rearrangement uses TRBV18 and TRBJ2-7; 9 bases are a match to TRBD2. Trimming removed 0 bases from V and 1 base from J; junction bases left unmatched: 1. The germline V gene has CDR1 KGHSH and CDR2 LQKENI. This CDR3 is built from 15 residues. CDR3 in amino acids: CASSPPTSGSYEQYF. The CDR3, as DNA: TGTGCCAGCTCACCACCTACTAGCGGGTCCTACGAGCAGTACTTC.

V usage is TRBV28 and J usage is TRBJ1-5, with 7 bases that match TRBD1. This CDR3 has 16 residues. Germline CDR1 MDHEN, CDR2 SYDVKM. J gave up 4 bases and V 2 bases, and 8 bases lay outside the gene matches. CDR3 sequence: CASSLTGQGDNQPQHF. CDR3 in DNA: TGTGCCAGCAGTTTAACTGGCCAGGGGGATAATCAGCCCCAGCATTTT. The variable domain in full, completed from reference TRBV28 and TRBJ1-5, reads DVKVTQSSRYLVKRTGEKVFLECVQDMDHENMFWYRQDPGLGLRLIYFSYDVKMKEKGDIPEGYSVSREKKERFSLILESASTNQTSMYLCASSLTGQGDNQPQHFGDGTRLSIL.

This chain uses TRBV2 with TRBJ2-7; D is possibly TRBD2 (6 bases). With 6 bases removed from V and 0 bases from J, the gap between germline ends came to 15 bases. There are 15 residues in the CDR3. CDR1 is SNHLY, CDR2 FYNNEI, per germline. CDR3 protein: CASSHGGSYSYEQYF. In DNA form, the CDR3 reads TGTGCCAGCAGCCATGGGGGGTCCTACTCCTACGAGCAGTACTTC.

Only one count was recorded for this clone. The CDR3 coding sequence is TGTGCCAGCAACGAAGGGGGCTCCTCCTACGAGCAGTACTTC. This codes for CASNEGGSSYEQYF. This chain links TRBV9 with TRBJ2-7, with 7 bases that match TRBD1. Trimming removed 6 bases from V and 0 bases from J; junction bases left unmatched: 6. CDR1 SGDLS and CDR2 YYNGEE come from the germline V gene. The CDR3 extends over 14 amino acids.

This chain connects TRBV7-3 to TRBJ1-1, with a tentative D call TRBD1 (5 bases). The V gene's germline CDR1 is SGHTA and CDR2 FQGTGA. Between the trimmed V and J ends, which lost 1 base and 1 base, there was a span of 10 bases. This CDR3 contains 15 residues. The CDR3 coding sequence is TGTGCCAGCAGCTTAATGTCCGGGGGGAACACTGAAGCTTTCTTT. Encoded protein: CASSLMSGGNTEAFF.

This rearrangement joins TRBV6-6 to TRBJ2-2, with 9 bases fitting TRBD1. V was pared by 2 bases and J by 11 bases, with 6 bases of the junction left unmatched. The CDR3 totals 14 residues. Germline V gene lookup returns CDR1 MNHNY and CDR2 SVGAGI (reference sequence). The CDR3 is CASSYGTGGGELFF. CDR3 DNA sequence: TGTGCCAGCAGTTACGGAACAGGGGGCGGTGAGCTGTTTTTT.

The genes are TRBV9 and TRBJ2-7; D gene unclear. Per the germline V gene, CDR1 is SGDLS and CDR2 is YYNGEE. Between the trimmed V and J ends, which lost 0 bases and 2 bases, there was a span of 12 bases. This CDR3 comprises 15 residues. CDR3 nucleotides: TGTGCCAGCAGCGTAGGGCCCCCAGCCGCCTACGAGCAGTACTTC. Amino acids: CASSVGPPAAYEQYF.

This clone was recorded once. The chain recombines TRBV6-4 with TRBJ2-5; D is undetermined. This CDR3 has 17 residues. With 6 bases removed from V and 5 bases from J, the gap between germline ends came to 25 bases. Germline-derived CDR1 and CDR2 are MRHNA and SNTAGT. CDR3 bases: TGTGCCAGCAGCCCCCGCGCCGGAACCTTGGGTGTGGAGACCCAGTACTTC. It encodes CASSPRAGTLGVETQYF.

In the case of this clone: This CDR3 is also generated by other DNA sequences in the sample. The chain joins TRBV29-1 to TRBJ2-7; D is possibly TRBD1 or TRBD2 (7 bases each). CDR3 size: 12 residues. Per the germline V gene, CDR1 is SQVTM and CDR2 is ANQGSEA. Trimming pared 4 bases from V and 4 bases from J, leaving 11 bases between. The DNA for the CDR3 is TGCAGCGTTGGACAGGGACTATACGAGCAGTACTTC. This codes for CSVGQGLYEQYF.

On this clone itself: Within the sample, other DNA sequences also encode this same CDR3. The V gene is TRBV4-1, the J gene TRBJ2-7; D gene uncertain. The germline gives CDR1 MGHRA, CDR2 YSYEKL. The CDR3 spans 13 residues. Trimming took 0 bases from V and 2 from J, leaving 5 bases between them. The CDR3 is CASSQDRTYEQYF. Here the CDR3 DNA reads TGCGCCAGCAGCCAAGATAGGACCTACGAGCAGTACTTC.

As concerns this clone: Distinct nucleotide sequences in the sample also encode this CDR3. The CDR3 loop reads CASSSASYEQYF. CDR3 DNA sequence: TGTGCCAGCAGCTCGGCCTCCTACGAGCAGTACTTC. The chain is built from TRBV7-9 and TRBJ2-7; D is uncertain. Germline lookup yields CDR1 SEHNR and CDR2 FQNEAQ (reference sequence). The CDR3 has 12 amino acids. The V and J ends lost 4 bases and 0 bases respectively, with 4 bases between them.

The rearrangement joins TRBV9 to TRBJ1-4, with a possible D match to TRBD1 (5 bases). The length of the CDR3 is 13 residues. CDR1 and CDR2 (germline): SGDLS, YYNGEE. V dropped 3 bases and J dropped 7 bases, with 10 bases sitting between them. The CDR3 DNA follows: TGTGCCAGCAGCGGAGGGGAGACTGAAAAACTGTTTTTT. Amino acid sequence: CASSGGETEKLFF.

About this clone: The sample has other DNA sequences that encode this CDR3 too. The J gene is TRBJ2-5, the V gene TRBV7-2; D is unclear. V was pared by 1 base and J by 0 bases, with 6 bases between. The germline gives CDR1 SGHTA, CDR2 FQGNSA. CDR3 length equals 14 residues. CDR3 in DNA: TGTGCCAGCAGCTTAGTCAGCTACCAAGAGACCCAGTACTTC. It encodes CASSLVSYQETQYF.

This chain connects TRBV14 to TRBJ1-2, with 8 bases identical to TRBD1. Losses at the gene ends were 1 base for V and 8 bases for J; bases not matched to a gene: 3. This CDR3 comprises 13 residues. Germline V gene data show CDR1 as SGHDN and CDR2 as FVKESK. CDR3 in amino acids: CASSQGQGKGYTF. In nucleotides, the CDR3 is TGTGCCAGCAGCCAAGGACAGGGGAAGGGCTACACCTTC.

This clone was seen once. The gene calls are TRBV25-1 and TRBJ2-1; no reliable D call. This CDR3 is built from 15 residues. Looked up from germline, CDR1 is MGHDK and CDR2 is SYGVNS. The ends were cut back, 5 bases at V and 4 bases at J, with 15 bases in the middle. The CDR3 nucleotides are TGTGCCAGCAGTCTACCCGAAACGACGTACAATGAGCAGTTCTTC. Protein sequence: CASSLPETTYNEQFF. Combining the CDR3 with reference TRBV25-1 and TRBJ2-1 gives the whole variable domain EADIYQTPRYLVIGTGKKITLECSQTMGHDKMYWYQQDPGMELHLIHYSYGVNSTEKGDLSSESTVSRIRTEHFPLTLESARPSHTSQYLCASSLPETTYNEQFFGPGTRLTVL.

This clone was counted once. The rearrangement joins TRBV7-9 to TRBJ2-1; tentatively, D is TRBD1 (6 bases). The CDR3 consists of 15 residues. V lost 4 bases to trimming and J lost 4 bases, with 14 bases between them. Germline values: CDR1 SEHNR, CDR2 FQNEAQ (reference sequence). The CDR3 coding sequence is TGTGCCAGCAGCTCAAGACAGGTACCGTACAATGAGCAGTTCTTC. Its translation is CASSSRQVPYNEQFF.

The V call is TRBV11-2, the J call TRBJ1-1; D gene ambiguous. Germline CDR1 SGHAT, CDR2 FQNNGV. The CDR3 is made up of 14 amino acids. Deletions cut 4 bases from V and 0 bases from J, with 9 bases between. In DNA form, the CDR3 reads TGTGCCAGCAGCTACAGAATTCTGAACACTGAAGCTTTCTTT. Translating gives CASSYRILNTEAFF.

This chain connects TRBV9 to TRBJ2-7, with D unclear. The CDR3 is 12 amino acids. CDR1 and CDR2 (germline): SGDLS, YYNGEE. V lost 4 bases and J 0 bases, leaving 5 bases between the germline ends. The CDR3 region is CASSTYSYEQYF. In nucleotides, the CDR3 is TGTGCCAGCAGCACTTACTCCTACGAGCAGTACTTC.

V usage is TRBV30 and J usage is TRBJ2-3; 10 bases align to TRBD2. Germline values: CDR1 GTSNPN, CDR2 SVGIG (reference sequence). J lost 2 bases, V lost 2 bases, and 7 bases had no gene match. CDR3 length: 16 residues. Here the CDR3 reads CAWSPGLAEITDTQYF. For the CDR3, the DNA is TGTGCCTGGAGTCCCGGACTAGCGGAGATCACAGATACGCAGTATTTT.

The chain is built from TRBV18 and TRBJ2-3; TRBD1 aligns across 8 bases. Germline V gene lookup returns CDR1 KGHSH and CDR2 LQKENI. This CDR3 region has 16 residues. V was clipped by 6 bases and J by 1 base; unmatched bases: 9. The CDR3 bases are TGTGCCAGCTCTCCCGAAGGGACAGGTGGCACAGATACGCAGTATTTT. Translating gives CASSPEGTGGTDTQYF.

The sample holds one count of this clone. The chain recombines TRBV19 with TRBJ2-7; possibly TRBD1 for D (6 bases). In germline, CDR1 is LNHDA, CDR2 SQIVND (reference sequence). Trimming shortened V by 1 base and J by 3 bases, and 10 bases separated the two germline ends. This CDR3 region has 14 residues. The CDR3 nucleotides are TGTGCCAGTAGTATAGTGCCAGGGGACTACGAGCAGTACTTC. Protein product: CASSIVPGDYEQYF.

Note on this clone: The sample contains more than one DNA sequence encoding this CDR3. The J gene is TRBJ1-5, the V gene TRBV10-2; maybe TRBD1 (5 bases). The CDR3 runs 15 residues. Trimming took off 3 bases at V and 2 bases at J, with 11 bases between the two ends. Germline CDR1 is WSHSY and CDR2 is SAAADI. CDR3 bases: TGCGCCAGCAGTGAAGCCGGGGGTGGCAATCAGCCCCAGCATTTT. Its translation: CASSEAGGGNQPQHF.

Comments on this clone: Other DNA variants within this sample encode the same CDR3. V usage is TRBV4-1 and J usage is TRBJ1-1; a weak D match, TRBD1 (5 bases). Germline V gene lookup returns CDR1 MGHRA and CDR2 YSYEKL. CDR3 length equals 15 residues. Trimming stripped 4 bases from V and 1 base from J, with 13 bases between. In DNA form, the CDR3 reads TGCGCCAGCAGCCGGACCGGGACCGCGAACACTGAAGCTTTCTTT. Encoded protein: CASSRTGTANTEAFF.

This chain links TRBV9 with TRBJ1-1, with D maybe TRBD1 (6 bases). V was trimmed by 1 base and J by 4 bases, leaving 14 bases between them. CDR1 is SGDLS, CDR2 YYNGEE, per germline. The CDR3 spans 15 residues. CDR3 residues: CASSVTSGAFTEAFF. DNA of the CDR3: TGTGCCAGCAGCGTAACTTCGGGGGCTTTCACTGAAGCTTTCTTT.

For this clone: The sample carries other DNA sequences with the same CDR3. This sequence joins TRBV9 and TRBJ2-7; unclear D gene. The CDR3 runs 13 residues. The V gene lost 0 bases and the J gene lost 3 bases, with 7 bases spanning the gap. The V gene's germline CDR1 is SGDLS and CDR2 YYNGEE. The DNA for the CDR3 is TGTGCCAGCAGCGTAGGACTCCTCTACGAGCAGTACTTC. This sequence encodes CASSVGLLYEQYF.

This clone was recorded only once. This chain links TRBV7-9 with TRBJ2-3, with D tentatively TRBD2 (6 bases). The CDR3 is 16 residues long. CDR1 and CDR2 from the germline V gene are SEHNR and FQNEAQ (reference sequence). V lost 1 base to trimming and J lost 2 bases, with 13 bases between them. For the CDR3, the DNA is TGTGCCAGCAGCTTAGATTCGGGAGAGTTCACAGATACGCAGTATTTT. It yields the protein CASSLDSGEFTDTQYF.